This entry describes one T cell receptor beta chain. What it recognizes is unknown. Trimming stripped 5 bases from V and 6 bases from J, with 5 bases between. The CDR3 is 11 amino acids. The entry originates in a study of CD8 T cells in ankylosing spondylitis. General observations from the study: For ankylosing spondylitis blood, a TCR beta motif of seven to nine highly homologous variants appeared characteristic. The study looked at matched synovial fluid samples from ankylosing spondylitis patients. Disease-linked clones were reported to be significantly enriched there. Several of the motif variants were reported before in synovial fluid and blood from reactive arthritis.

For TCR beta, libraries came from quantitative 5'-RACE with molecular barcodes. TCRdb used MiXCR to reprocess the 5' RACE reads, holding one entry per CDR3 protein. The table has roughly 180,000 distinct CDR3 sequences, 9.5% to 15% seen once. Sequenced input: blood, either unsorted or a sorted T cell fraction (not recorded which). This TCR was recovered from a male donor with ankylosing spondylitis or in good health (not recorded which). The V gene is TRBV12-3 or TRBV12-4, the J gene TRBJ2-1; D not resolved. CDR3 in DNA: TGTGCCAGCAGTGAGCTCAATGAGCAGTTCTTC. It encodes CASSELNEQFF.